A single sample is the source of the 20 T cell receptor beta chains below, sequenced in a study of tissue T cells after allogeneic stem cell transplantation. Assay used: immunoSEQ multiplex PCR; TCRdb lists only in-frame clones, some missing. The sample records about 1,200 clones, about two fifths being singletons. This specimen was esophageal tissue, taken at autopsy. These receptors were obtained from a female patient between 40 and 75 years old with steroid-refractory graft-versus-host disease after an allogeneic stem cell transplant. Some T cells here may be from the graft donor.

This chain joins TRBV29-1 and TRBJ2-5, with D possibly TRBD2 on 6 matching bases. Looked up from germline, CDR1 is SQVTM and CDR2 is ANQGSEA. The CDR3 is made up of 16 amino acids. V gave up 3 bases and J gave up 5 bases, with 22 bases separating them. DNA for the CDR3: TGCAGCGTTGACCCCAACCTAGTCACTAGCAAGGAGACCCAGTACTTC. Its protein product is CSVDPNLVTSKETQYF.

V usage is TRBV12-3 or TRBV12-4 and J usage is TRBJ1-1; D unresolved. The V gene lost 5 bases and the J gene lost 0 bases, with 7 bases spanning the gap. This CDR3 has 13 amino acids. CDR3 sequence reads: CASSLLMNTEAFF. The DNA of the CDR3 is TGTGCCAGCAGTCTCCTGATGAACACTGAAGCTTTCTTT.

By share, this clone counts as large. The chain links TRBV7-6 to TRBJ1-5; 8 bases match TRBD1. The V gene end was trimmed by 1 base and the J gene end by 3 bases; junction bases not matched to a gene: 2. Germline CDR1 and CDR2: SGHVS and FNYEAQ. This CDR3 has 15 amino acids. CDR3 sequence (DNA): TGTGCCAGCAGCTTAGGGACAGGGCACAATCAGCCCCAGCATTTT. The encoded protein is CASSLGTGHNQPQHF.

This chain links TRBV10-3 with TRBJ1-2, with TRBD1 identical over 8 bases. This CDR3 has 15 residues. CDR1 is ENHRY and CDR2 is SYGVKD in the germline V gene. V dropped 6 bases and J dropped 4; count of bases not matched to a gene: 10. CDR3 sequence (DNA): TGTGCCATCAGAAGTGGGCAGGGGGCTTTCTATGGCTACACCTTC. Translated, it gives CAIRSGQGAFYGYTF.

This chain uses TRBV7-9 with TRBJ2-7; D unresolved. Per the germline V gene, CDR1 is SEHNR and CDR2 is FQNEAQ (reference sequence). Between the trimmed V and J ends, which lost 5 bases and 4 bases, there was a span of 21 bases. CDR3 length: 16 residues. The CDR3 loop reads CASSPLMGLQSYEQYF. CDR3 DNA sequence: TGTGCCAGCAGCCCCCTCATGGGCCTACAATCGTACGAGCAGTACTTC.

The chain carries TRBV30 and TRBJ2-7; 7 bases line up with TRBD2. This CDR3 is built from 12 residues. Trimming removed 4 bases from V and 3 bases from J; junction bases left unmatched: 3. Germline loops: CDR1 GTSNPN, CDR2 SVGIG (reference sequence). The CDR3 coding sequence is TGTGCCTGGACCCCGGGGGGCTACGAGCAGTACTTC. Its protein product is CAWTPGGYEQYF. The full variable domain, its missing parts supplied by reference TRBV30 and TRBJ2-7, is SQTIHQWPATLVQPVGSPLSLECTVEGTSNPNLYWYRQAAGRGLQLLFYSVGIGQISSEVPQNLSASRPQDRQFILSSKKLLLSDSGFYLCAWTPGGYEQYFGPGTRLTVT.

This clone is deemed medium-sized. This chain links TRBV7-2 with TRBJ1-1; 8 positions match TRBD1. Germline assignment: CDR1 SGHTA and CDR2 FQGNSA. This CDR3 is 13 amino acids long. J gave up 7 bases and V 1 base, and 2 bases lay outside the gene matches. The CDR3 sequence is CASSLGTGFEAFF. CDR3 in DNA: TGTGCCAGCAGCTTAGGGACAGGGTTTGAAGCTTTCTTT. The complete variable domain, with remaining parts taken from reference TRBV7-2 and TRBJ1-1, reads GAGVSQSPSNKVTEKGKDVELRCDPISGHTALYWYRQSLGQGLEFLIYFQGNSAPDKSGLPSDRFSAERTGGSVSTLTIQRTQQEDSAVYLCASSLGTGFEAFFGQGTRLTVV.

CDR3 sequence: CASSYWTDQETQYF. The CDR3 region has the DNA TGTGCCAGCAGCTACTGGACAGACCAAGAGACCCAGTACTTC. This chain links TRBV13 with TRBJ2-5, with D maybe TRBD1 (6 bases). The V gene lost 4 bases and the J gene lost 0 bases, with 9 bases spanning the gap. Looked up from germline, CDR1 is PRHDT and CDR2 is FYEKMQ (reference sequence). This CDR3 region has 14 residues.

The CDR3 sequence: CASREGNTIYF. CDR3 nucleotide sequence: TGTGCCAGTCGGGAGGGAAACACCATATATTTT. The chain couples TRBV7-9 to TRBJ1-3; D is unresolved. The CDR3 runs to 11 residues. In germline, CDR1 is SEHNR, CDR2 FQNEAQ (reference sequence). V was shortened by 9 bases and J by 4 bases, with 7 bases between the two germline ends.

In its sample, this clone ranks as large. This sequence joins TRBV27 and TRBJ1-1, with D possibly matching TRBD1 (5 bases). This CDR3 has 14 amino acids. With 4 bases removed from V and 0 bases from J, the gap between germline ends came to 9 bases. Per germline, CDR1 MNHEY and CDR2 SMNVEV (reference sequence). The CDR3 nucleotides are TGTGCCAGCAGTTACGGGACGTTGAACACTGAAGCTTTCTTT. Translated: CASSYGTLNTEAFF.

The V gene is TRBV5-6, the J gene TRBJ1-2; D remains ambiguous. Germline V gene data show CDR1 as SGHDT and CDR2 as YYEEEE. The CDR3 is made up of 13 amino acids. Trimming pared 0 bases from V and 0 bases from J, leaving 3 bases between. The CDR3 coding sequence is TGTGCCAGCAGCTTGGTTCCTAACTATGGCTACACCTTC. This gives the protein CASSLVPNYGYTF.

The chain combines TRBV5-1 with TRBJ2-3; 7 bases fit TRBD2. CDR1 and CDR2 (germline): SGHRS, YFSETQ. Losses at the gene ends were 8 bases for V and 6 bases for J; bases not matched to a gene: 9. CDR3 length: 13 residues. The CDR3 loop reads CASGSGGGDTQYF. The CDR3 DNA is TGCGCCAGTGGTTCGGGAGGAGGTGATACGCAGTATTTT. Using reference TRBV5-1 and TRBJ2-3 for the parts outside the CDR3, the full variable domain is KAGVTQTPRYLIKTRGQQVTLSCSPISGHRSVSWYQQTPGQGLQFLFEYFSETQRNKGNFPGRFSGRQFSNSRSEMNVSTLELGDSALYLCASGSGGGDTQYFGPGTRLTVL.

This clone appeared a few times. The chain links TRBV5-1 to TRBJ2-7; D possibly corresponds to TRBD2 (5 bases). The CDR3 contains 16 residues. V lost 3 bases to trimming and J lost 0 bases, with 16 bases between them. Germline V gives CDR1 SGHRS, CDR2 YFSETQ. The CDR3: CASSSSPWGDSYEQYF. The CDR3 DNA follows: TGCGCCAGCAGCTCTTCCCCGTGGGGAGACTCCTACGAGCAGTACTTC.

This clone was detected once. V and J are TRBV6-5 and TRBJ2-7; weak D call: TRBD1 (5 bases). The V end was cut by 3 bases, the J end by 2 bases, with 11 bases between. CDR3 length: 14 amino acids. Germline loops: CDR1 MNHEY, CDR2 SVGAGI. CDR3 sequence (DNA): TGTGCCAGCAGTTATGTGGCAGGGACCTACGAGCAGTACTTC. This sequence encodes CASSYVAGTYEQYF.

This clone was seen a few times. This chain joins TRBV10-3 and TRBJ1-5; maybe TRBD1 (5 bases). Per germline, CDR1 ENHRY and CDR2 SYGVKD. V was pared by 3 bases and J by 5 bases, with 11 bases between. There are 14 residues in the CDR3. CDR3 residues: CAISEGAQDQPQHF. The CDR3 coding sequence is TGTGCCATCAGTGAAGGGGCTCAGGATCAGCCCCAGCATTTT.

Sample share makes this clone large. This chain connects TRBV27 to TRBJ2-2; D is perhaps TRBD1 (6 bases). CDR1 and CDR2 (germline): MNHEY, SMNVEV (reference sequence). Trimming removed 2 bases from V and 5 bases from J, with 18 bases in between. This CDR3 has 17 amino acids. CDR3 protein: CASSLKRGQGKTGELFF. Here the CDR3 DNA reads TGTGCCAGCAGTTTAAAAAGAGGTCAGGGGAAGACCGGGGAGCTGTTTTTT.

This sequence joins TRBV6-6 and TRBJ1-4; D unclear. Trimming took 6 bases from V and 11 from J, leaving 19 bases between them. This CDR3 region has 14 residues. CDR1 and CDR2 from the germline V gene are MNHNY and SVGAGI (reference sequence). CDR3 sequence reads: CASRPSEGRVKLFF. Written as DNA, the CDR3 is TGTGCCAGCAGGCCCTCGGAAGGGCGGGTGAAACTGTTTTTT.

This clone is categorized as large. This chain connects TRBV5-1 to TRBJ2-7; weak D call: TRBD2 (6 bases). Germline CDR1 reads SGHRS; CDR2 reads YFSETQ. Trimming took off 4 bases at V and 4 bases at J, with 15 bases between the two ends. The CDR3 consists of 14 residues. The DNA for the CDR3 is TGCGCCAGCAGCCGGACGGGGGAATTGTACGAGCAGTACTTC. Translated, it gives CASSRTGELYEQYF.

The V call is TRBV5-1, the J call TRBJ1-1, with D uncertain. The CDR3 contains 15 residues. Germline values: CDR1 SGHRS, CDR2 YFSETQ. The V end was cut by 4 bases, the J end by 2 bases, with 15 bases between. As DNA, the CDR3 is TGCGCCAGCAGCCCTACCGACACCCTAAACACTGAAGCTTTCTTT. Amino acid sequence: CASSPTDTLNTEAFF.

This chain connects TRBV10-3 to TRBJ1-6; 9 bases are a match to TRBD1. CDR3 size: 16 residues. Trimming at V came to 0 bases and at J to 9 bases, leaving 6 bases not matched to a gene. The germline CDR1 and CDR2 sequences are ENHRY and SYGVKD. CDR3 DNA: TGTGCCATCAGTGAGTCGACAGGGACAGGGTTTTCACCCCTCCACTTT. This sequence encodes CAISESTGTGFSPLHF.